The present T cell receptor (beta chain) was sequenced within a study of blood T cell repertoires in COVID-19. Study in general: Acute-phase and convalescent COVID-19 samples originated in the United States, Italy and Spain. T cells, B-cell-depleted T cells, or PBMCs provided the cDNA or gDNA that served as material.

V lost 6 bases to trimming and J lost 1 base, with 9 bases between them. Germline CDR1 LNHDA, CDR2 SQIVND (reference sequence). The CDR3 runs to 13 residues. Per the original data handling: Amplification from reference gene primers served as the basis for estimated nucleated cell counts. Sequencing used immunoSEQ multiplex PCR; TCRdb keeps in-frame clones, though not all of them. V, J and clone size were drawn from that table, and D and trimming were deduced from the DNA. The sample lists about 91,000 clones, 60% to 85% occurring once. The genes are TRBV19 and TRBJ1-1; D perhaps matches TRBD1 (5 bases). Input material: peripheral blood. This clonotype was sampled from a man between 70 and 80 years old with acute or convalescent COVID-19. The CDR3 nucleotides read TGTGCCAGTAGACCCCAGGGGAACACTGAAGCTTTCTTT. This sequence encodes CASRPQGNTEAFF.